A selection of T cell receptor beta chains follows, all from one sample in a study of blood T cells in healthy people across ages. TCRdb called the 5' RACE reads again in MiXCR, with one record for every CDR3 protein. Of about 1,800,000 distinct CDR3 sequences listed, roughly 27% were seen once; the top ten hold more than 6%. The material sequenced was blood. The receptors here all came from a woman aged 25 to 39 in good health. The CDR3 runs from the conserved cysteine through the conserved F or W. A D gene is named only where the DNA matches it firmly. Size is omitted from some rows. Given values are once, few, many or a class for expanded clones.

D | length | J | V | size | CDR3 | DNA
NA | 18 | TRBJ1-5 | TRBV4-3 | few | CASSQDIGLRQGDQPQHF | TGCGCCAGCAGCCAAGATATTGGGCTTCGCCAAGGGGATCAGCCCCAGCATTTT
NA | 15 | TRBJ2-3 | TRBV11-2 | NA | CASSTSPLGTDTQYF | TGTGCCAGCAGCACCAGCCCCCTCGGCACAGATACGCAGTATTTT
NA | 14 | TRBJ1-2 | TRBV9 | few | CASSVSGREGGYTF | TGTGCCAGCAGCGTATCGGGCAGGGAGGGTGGCTACACCTTC
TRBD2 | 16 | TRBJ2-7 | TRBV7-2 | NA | CASSTRLAGGLFEQYF | TGTGCCAGCAGCACACGACTAGCGGGGGGGCTTTTCGAGCAGTACTTC
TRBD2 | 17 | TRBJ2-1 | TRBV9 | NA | CASSPRLAGGGDNEQFF | TGTGCCAGCAGCCCCCGACTAGCGGGGGGCGGCGACAATGAGCAGTTCTTC
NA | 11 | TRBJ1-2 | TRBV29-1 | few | CSVERGNGYTF | TGCAGCGTTGAAAGGGGTAACGGCTACACCTTC
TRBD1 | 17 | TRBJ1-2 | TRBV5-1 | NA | CASSSTGGNQANYGYTF | TGCGCCAGCAGCTCCACAGGGGGCAACCAAGCTAACTATGGCTACACCTTC
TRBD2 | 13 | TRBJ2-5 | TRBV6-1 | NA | CASSDASGGHQYF | TGTGCCAGCAGTGATGCTAGCGGGGGGCATCAGTACTTC
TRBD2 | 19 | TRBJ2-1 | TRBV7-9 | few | CASSSRTRTSGTYYNEQFF | TGTGCCAGCAGCTCCAGGACACGGACTAGCGGGACTTACTACAATGAGCAGTTCTTC
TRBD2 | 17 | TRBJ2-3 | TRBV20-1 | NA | CSADTSGGAGGTDTQYF | TGCAGTGCAGATACTAGCGGGGGGGCCGGTGGGACAGATACGCAGTATTTT
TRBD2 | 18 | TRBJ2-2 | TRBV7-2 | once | CASSAARLAGANTGELFF | TGTGCCAGCAGCGCCGCGAGACTAGCGGGGGCAAACACCGGGGAGCTGTTTTTT
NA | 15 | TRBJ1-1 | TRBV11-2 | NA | CASSLFVSGPSMAFF | TGTGCCAGCAGCTTATTCGTGTCAGGGCCTTCTATGGCTTTCTTT
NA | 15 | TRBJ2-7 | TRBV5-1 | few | CASSRTRGPSYEQYF | TGCGCCAGCAGTCGAACAAGGGGTCCCTCCTACGAGCAGTACTTC
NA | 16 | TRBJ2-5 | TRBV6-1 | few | CASSDQGPQTWETQYF | TGTGCCAGCAGTGACCAGGGACCCCAAACGTGGGAGACCCAGTACTTC
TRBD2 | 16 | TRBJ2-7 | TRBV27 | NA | CASSLERGVSYNEQYF | TGTGCCAGCAGTTTAGAGCGGGGGGTCTCCTACAATGAGCAGTACTTC
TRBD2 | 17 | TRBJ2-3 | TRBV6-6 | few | CASSYSTSGVVTDTQYF | TGTGCCAGCAGTTACTCGACTAGCGGGGTTGTAACAGATACGCAGTATTTT
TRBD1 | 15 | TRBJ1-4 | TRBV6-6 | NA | CASRSSDRDNEKLFF | TGTGCCAGCAGATCTTCGGACAGGGATAATGAAAAACTGTTTTTT
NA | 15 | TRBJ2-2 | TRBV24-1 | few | CATSEGGSRTGELFF | TGTGCCACCAGTGAGGGTGGGTCTCGTACCGGGGAGCTGTTTTTT
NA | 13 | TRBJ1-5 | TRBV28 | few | CASSLAGREPQHF | TGTGCCAGCAGTTTAGCAGGGAGGGAGCCCCAGCATTTT
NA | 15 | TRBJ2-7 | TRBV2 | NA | CASADRGSTSYEQYF | TGTGCCAGCGCCGACCGGGGTAGTACCTCCTACGAGCAGTACTTC
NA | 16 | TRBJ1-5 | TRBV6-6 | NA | CASSSTRAAGNQPQHF | TGTGCCAGCAGCTCAACCAGGGCGGCAGGCAATCAGCCCCAGCATTTT
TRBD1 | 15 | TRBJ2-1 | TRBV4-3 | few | CASSQGDSLRNEQFF | TGCGCCAGCAGCCAAGGGGACAGCCTGAGGAATGAGCAGTTCTTC
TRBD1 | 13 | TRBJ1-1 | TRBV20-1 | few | CSAPGQLNTEAFF | TGCAGTGCCCCGGGACAGTTGAACACTGAAGCTTTCTTT
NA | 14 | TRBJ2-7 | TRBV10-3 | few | CAIRGDRSAYEQYF | TGTGCCATCAGGGGAGACAGATCCGCCTACGAGCAGTACTTC
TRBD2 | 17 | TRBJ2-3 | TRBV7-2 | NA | CASSLAGASGSTDTQYF | TGTGCCAGCAGCTTAGCGGGGGCTAGCGGGAGCACAGATACGCAGTATTTT
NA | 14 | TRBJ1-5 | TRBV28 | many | CASSFSRRDQPQHF | TGTGCCAGCAGTTTCTCTCGCAGGGATCAGCCCCAGCATTTT
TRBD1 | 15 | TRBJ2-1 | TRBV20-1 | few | CSATAGGQGGNEQFF | TGCAGTGCTACAGCGGGTGGACAGGGGGGCAATGAGCAGTTCTTC
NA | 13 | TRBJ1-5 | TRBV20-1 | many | CSARSVAEQPQHF | TGCAGTGCTAGAAGTGTTGCGGAACAGCCCCAGCATTTT
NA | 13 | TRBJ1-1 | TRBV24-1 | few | CATSDWGSPEAFF | TGTGCCACCAGTGATTGGGGGAGTCCTGAAGCTTTCTTT
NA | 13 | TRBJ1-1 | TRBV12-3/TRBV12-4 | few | CASRTTAQGMAFF | TGTGCCAGCAGGACCACGGCTCAGGGGATGGCTTTCTTT
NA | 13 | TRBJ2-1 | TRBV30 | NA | CAWSVSVYNEQFF | TGTGCCTGGAGTGTATCGGTCTACAATGAGCAGTTCTTC
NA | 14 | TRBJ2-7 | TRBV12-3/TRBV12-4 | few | CASRTDPGAYEQYF | TGTGCCAGCAGAACGGATCCCGGGGCCTACGAGCAGTACTTC
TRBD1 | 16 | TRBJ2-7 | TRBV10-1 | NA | CASSKSRQGAYNEQYF | TGCGCCAGCAGTAAGTCCAGACAGGGGGCCTACAATGAGCAGTACTTC
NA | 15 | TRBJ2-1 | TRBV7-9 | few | CASSPKVAAYNEQFF | TGTGCCAGCAGCCCAAAGGTAGCGGCTTACAATGAGCAGTTCTTC
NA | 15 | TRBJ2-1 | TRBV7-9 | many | CATKGVYGEYNEQFF | TGTGCCACCAAAGGGGTCTACGGGGAATACAATGAGCAGTTCTTC
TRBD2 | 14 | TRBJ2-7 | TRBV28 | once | CAAKPGLAGDERYF | TGTGCCGCCAAACCCGGACTAGCGGGAGACGAGCGGTACTTC
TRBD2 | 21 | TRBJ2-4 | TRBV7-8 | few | CASSPGGATSSLMVAKNIQYF | TGTGCCAGCAGCCCCGGGGGGGCGACTAGCAGCCTCATGGTAGCCAAAAACATTCAGTACTTC
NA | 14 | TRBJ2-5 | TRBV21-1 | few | CASSKAPGVETQYF | TGTGCCAGCAGCAAAGCCCCCGGGGTTGAGACCCAGTACTTC
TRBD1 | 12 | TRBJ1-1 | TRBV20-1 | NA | CRARGGLTEAFF | TGCAGGGCTAGAGGGGGCCTCACTGAAGCTTTCTTT
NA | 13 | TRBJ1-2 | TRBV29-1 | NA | CSVARGINYGYIF | NA
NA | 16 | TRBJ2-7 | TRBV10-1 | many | CASSESLLGSVGEQYF | TGCGCCAGCAGTGAGTCTCTTCTAGGTTCGGTTGGAGAGCAGTACTTC
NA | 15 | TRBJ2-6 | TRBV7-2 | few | CASSLGPAGANVLTF | TGTGCCAGCAGCTTAGGTCCAGCAGGGGCCAACGTCCTGACTTTC
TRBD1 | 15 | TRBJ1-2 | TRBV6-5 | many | CASSRQGKSNYGYTF | TGTGCCAGCAGTCGACAGGGGAAATCTAACTATGGCTACACCTTC
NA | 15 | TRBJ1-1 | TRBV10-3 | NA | CAISESQGRNTEAFF | TGTGCCATCAGTGAGAGTCAGGGGCGGAACACTGAAGCTTTCTTT
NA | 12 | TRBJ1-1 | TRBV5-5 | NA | CASSDMNTEAFF | TGTGCCAGCAGCGACATGAACACTGAAGCTTTCTTT
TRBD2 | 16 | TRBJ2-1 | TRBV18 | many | CASSPQRLAGGNEQFF | TGTGCCAGCTCACCACAGAGACTAGCGGGAGGGAATGAGCAGTTCTTC
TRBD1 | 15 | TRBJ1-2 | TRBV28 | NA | CASSEAGTGVDGYTF | TGTGCCAGCAGCGAGGCCGGGACAGGGGTAGATGGCTACACCTTC
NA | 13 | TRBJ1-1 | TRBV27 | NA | CASQLGGNTGAFF | TGTGCCAGCCAACTGGGAGGGAACACTGGAGCTTTCTTT
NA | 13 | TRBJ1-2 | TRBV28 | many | CASSFGGRNGYTF | TGTGCCAGCAGTTTCGGGGGGCGGAATGGCTACACCTTC